The TCR beta chain under discussion was sequenced for a study of blood T cell repertoires in COVID-19. CDR1 and CDR2 (germline): MNHNY, SVGAGI (reference sequence). V shed 6 bases and J 0 bases; nucleotides not matched to a gene: 4. The CDR3 has 14 amino acids. Per the original data handling: The authors estimated nucleated cell counts from reference gene primer amplification. The data were produced by immunoSEQ multiplex PCR, yet TCRdb's version contains in-frame clones alone and is incomplete. V and J calls and clone size follow that table, whereas D and trimming were derived from the DNA. The sample lists 100,000 to 120,000 clones, roughly 85% seen once, with 2% to 3% in the top ten.

Sequencing was performed on peripheral blood. The chain recombines TRBV6-6 with TRBJ1-1; TRBD1 aligns across 7 bases. The sequence was collected from a human donor in a cohort sampled during active COVID-19. This CDR3 reads CASSTGTVNTEAFF. The CDR3 DNA reads TGTGCCAGCAGCACCGGGACAGTGAACACTGAAGCTTTCTTT.